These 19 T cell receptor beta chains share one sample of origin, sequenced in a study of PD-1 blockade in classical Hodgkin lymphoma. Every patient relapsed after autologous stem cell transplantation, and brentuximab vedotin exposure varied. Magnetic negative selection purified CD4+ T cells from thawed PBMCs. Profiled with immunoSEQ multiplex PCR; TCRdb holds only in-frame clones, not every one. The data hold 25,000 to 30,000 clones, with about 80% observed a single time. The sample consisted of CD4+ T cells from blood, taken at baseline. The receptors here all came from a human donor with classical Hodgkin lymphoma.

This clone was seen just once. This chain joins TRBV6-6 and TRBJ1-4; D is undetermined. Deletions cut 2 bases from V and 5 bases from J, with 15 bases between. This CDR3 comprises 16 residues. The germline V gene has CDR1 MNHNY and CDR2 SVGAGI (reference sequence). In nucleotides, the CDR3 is TGTGCCAGCAGTTACGGAAAGGGAGGAGGAAATGAAAAACTGTTTTTT. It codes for CASSYGKGGGNEKLFF.

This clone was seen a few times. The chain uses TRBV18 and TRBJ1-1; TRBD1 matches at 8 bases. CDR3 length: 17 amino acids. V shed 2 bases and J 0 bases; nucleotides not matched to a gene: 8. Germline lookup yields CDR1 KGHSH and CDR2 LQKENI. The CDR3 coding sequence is TGTGCCAGCTCACCAAACATACAGGGGGGCATGAACACTGAAGCTTTCTTT. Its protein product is CASSPNIQGGMNTEAFF.

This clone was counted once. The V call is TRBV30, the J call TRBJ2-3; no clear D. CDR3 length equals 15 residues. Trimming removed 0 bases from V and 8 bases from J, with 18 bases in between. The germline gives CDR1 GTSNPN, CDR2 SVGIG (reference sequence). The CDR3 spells CAWSVLRFDESTQYF. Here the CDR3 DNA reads TGTGCCTGGAGTGTACTTAGGTTTGATGAAAGTACGCAGTATTTT.

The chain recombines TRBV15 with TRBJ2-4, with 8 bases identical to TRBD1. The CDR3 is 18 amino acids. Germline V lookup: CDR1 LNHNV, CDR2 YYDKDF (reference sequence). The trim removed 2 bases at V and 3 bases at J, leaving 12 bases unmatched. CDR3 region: CATSRSTTGTGLKNIQYF. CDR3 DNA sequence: TGTGCCACCAGCAGATCCACTACCGGGACAGGACTCAAAAACATTCAGTACTTC.

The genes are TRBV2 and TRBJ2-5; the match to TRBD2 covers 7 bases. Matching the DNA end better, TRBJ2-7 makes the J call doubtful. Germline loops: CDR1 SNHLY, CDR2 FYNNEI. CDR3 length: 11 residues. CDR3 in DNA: TGTGCCAGCACCGCGGGGGACGAGCAGTACTTC. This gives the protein CASTAGDEQYF.

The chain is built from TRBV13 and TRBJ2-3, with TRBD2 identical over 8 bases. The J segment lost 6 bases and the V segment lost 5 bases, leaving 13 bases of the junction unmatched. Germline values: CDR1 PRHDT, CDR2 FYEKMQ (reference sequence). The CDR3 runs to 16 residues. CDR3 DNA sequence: TGTGCCAGCAGCCCCTCCGGGCGGGGGGAAGCGGATACGCAGTATTTT. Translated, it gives CASSPSGRGEADTQYF.

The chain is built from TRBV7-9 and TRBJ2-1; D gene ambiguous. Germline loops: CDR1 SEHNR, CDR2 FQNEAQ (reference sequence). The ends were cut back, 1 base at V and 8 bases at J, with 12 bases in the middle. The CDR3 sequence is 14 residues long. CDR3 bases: TGTGCCAGCAGCTTAGACCGGGCCCGGGATGAGCAGTTCTTC. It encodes CASSLDRARDEQFF.

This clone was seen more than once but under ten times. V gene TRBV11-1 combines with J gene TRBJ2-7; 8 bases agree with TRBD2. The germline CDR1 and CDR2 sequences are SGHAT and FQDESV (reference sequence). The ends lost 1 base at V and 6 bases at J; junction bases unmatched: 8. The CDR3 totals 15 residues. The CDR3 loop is CASSLGGGFYPEQYF. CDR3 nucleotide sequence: TGTGCCAGCAGCTTAGGCGGGGGGTTCTACCCCGAGCAGTACTTC.

The CDR3 sequence is CASRFLSGGADTQYF. Written as DNA, the CDR3 is TGTGCCAGCAGATTCCTGAGCGGGGGGGCAGATACGCAGTATTTT. The chain links TRBV27 to TRBJ2-3, with 10 positions matching TRBD2. The germline CDR1 and CDR2 sequences are MNHEY and SMNVEV (reference sequence). V was pared by 6 bases and J by 4 bases, with 7 bases of the junction left unmatched. This CDR3 spans 15 amino acids.

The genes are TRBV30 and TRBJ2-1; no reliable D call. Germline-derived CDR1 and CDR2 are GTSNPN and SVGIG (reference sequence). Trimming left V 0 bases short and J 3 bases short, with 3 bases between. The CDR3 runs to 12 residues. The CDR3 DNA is TGTGCCTGGAGTGTAATCTACAATGAGCAGTTCTTC. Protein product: CAWSVIYNEQFF.

This chain's CDR3 is CASSAPPGGVSEGEQFF. As DNA, the CDR3 is TGTGCCAGCAGCGCCCCTCCAGGCGGCGTATCAGAGGGTGAGCAGTTCTTC. The gene calls are TRBV13 and TRBJ2-1, with D possibly being TRBD2 (5 bases). The germline gives CDR1 PRHDT, CDR2 FYEKMQ (reference sequence). V lost 5 bases and J lost 9, with 26 bases in between. The CDR3 totals 17 residues.

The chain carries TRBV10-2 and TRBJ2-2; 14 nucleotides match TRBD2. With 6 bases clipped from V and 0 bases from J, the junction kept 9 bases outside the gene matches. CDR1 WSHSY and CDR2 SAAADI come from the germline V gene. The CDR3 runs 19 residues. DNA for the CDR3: TGCGCCAGCAGGGGAGGACTAGCGGGGGGATTTACGAACACCGGGGAGCTGTTTTTT. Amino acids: CASRGGLAGGFTNTGELFF.

In DNA, the CDR3 is TGTGCCAGCAGCTTAGTAGGGATCACAGATACGCAGTATTTT. Translation: CASSLVGITDTQYF. J is TRBJ2-3 and V is TRBV13; D gene unclear. V lost 1 base and J 2 bases, leaving 7 bases between the germline ends. In germline, CDR1 is PRHDT, CDR2 FYEKMQ (reference sequence). The CDR3 is 14 residues long.

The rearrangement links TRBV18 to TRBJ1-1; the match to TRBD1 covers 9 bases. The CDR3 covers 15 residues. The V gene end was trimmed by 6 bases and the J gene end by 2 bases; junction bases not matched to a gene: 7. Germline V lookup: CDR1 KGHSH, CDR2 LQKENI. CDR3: CASSRTGVPNTEAFF. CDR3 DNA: TGTGCCAGCTCCCGGACAGGGGTCCCCAACACTGAAGCTTTCTTT.

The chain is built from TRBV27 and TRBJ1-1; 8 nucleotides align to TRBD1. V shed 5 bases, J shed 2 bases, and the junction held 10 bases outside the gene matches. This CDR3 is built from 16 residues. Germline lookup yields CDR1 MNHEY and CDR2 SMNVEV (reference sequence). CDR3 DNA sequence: TGTGCCAGCAGTCCGCGGACAGGGACGTTCAACACTGAAGCTTTCTTT. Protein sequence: CASSPRTGTFNTEAFF.

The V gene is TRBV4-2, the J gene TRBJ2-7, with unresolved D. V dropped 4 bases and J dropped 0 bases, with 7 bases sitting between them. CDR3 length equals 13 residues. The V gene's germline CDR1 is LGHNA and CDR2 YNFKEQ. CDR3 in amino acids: CASSPRGSYEQYF. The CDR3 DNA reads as TGTGCCAGCAGCCCCCGAGGCTCCTACGAGCAGTACTTC.

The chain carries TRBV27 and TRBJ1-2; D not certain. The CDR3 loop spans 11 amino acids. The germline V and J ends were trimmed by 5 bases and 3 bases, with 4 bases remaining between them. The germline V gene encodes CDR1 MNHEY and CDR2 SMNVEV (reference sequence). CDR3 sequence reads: CASSDYYGYTF. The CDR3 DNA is TGTGCCAGCAGTGATTACTATGGCTACACCTTC.

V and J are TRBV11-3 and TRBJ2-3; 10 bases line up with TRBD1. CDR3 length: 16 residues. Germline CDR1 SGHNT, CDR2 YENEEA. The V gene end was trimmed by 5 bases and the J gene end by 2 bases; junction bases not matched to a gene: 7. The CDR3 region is CASSGGQGPDTDTQYF. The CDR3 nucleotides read TGTGCCAGCAGCGGGGGACAGGGGCCAGACACAGATACGCAGTATTTT.

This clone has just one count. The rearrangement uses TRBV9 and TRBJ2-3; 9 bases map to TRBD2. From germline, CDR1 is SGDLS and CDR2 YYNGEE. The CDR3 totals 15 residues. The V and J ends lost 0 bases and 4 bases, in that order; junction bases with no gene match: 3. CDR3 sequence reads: CASSVGGLASDTQYF. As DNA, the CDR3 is TGTGCCAGCAGCGTAGGCGGACTAGCGTCAGATACGCAGTATTTT.